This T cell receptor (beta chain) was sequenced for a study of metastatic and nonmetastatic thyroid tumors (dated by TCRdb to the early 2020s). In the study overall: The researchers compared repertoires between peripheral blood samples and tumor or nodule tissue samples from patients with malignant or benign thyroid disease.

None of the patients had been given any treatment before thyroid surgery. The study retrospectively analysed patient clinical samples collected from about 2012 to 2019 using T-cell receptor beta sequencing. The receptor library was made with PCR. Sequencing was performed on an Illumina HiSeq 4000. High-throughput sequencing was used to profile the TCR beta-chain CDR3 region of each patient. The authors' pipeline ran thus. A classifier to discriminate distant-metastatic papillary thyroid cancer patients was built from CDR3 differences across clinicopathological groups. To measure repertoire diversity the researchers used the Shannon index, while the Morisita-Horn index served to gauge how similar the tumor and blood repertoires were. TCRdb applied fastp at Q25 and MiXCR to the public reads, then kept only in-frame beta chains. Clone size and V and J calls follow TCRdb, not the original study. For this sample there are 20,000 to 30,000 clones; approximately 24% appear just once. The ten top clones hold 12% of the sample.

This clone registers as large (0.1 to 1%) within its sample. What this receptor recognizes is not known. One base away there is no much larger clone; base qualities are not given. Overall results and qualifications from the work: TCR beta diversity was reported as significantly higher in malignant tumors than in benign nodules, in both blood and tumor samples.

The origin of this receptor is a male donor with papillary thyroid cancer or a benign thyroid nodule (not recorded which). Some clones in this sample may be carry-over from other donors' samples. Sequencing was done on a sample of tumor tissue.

The nucleotide sequence is TGCGCCAGCGGGGACAGGGGGCTGGGCACTGAAGCTTTCTTT. Its coded protein is CASGDRGLGTEAFF. The rearrangement combines TRBV5-1 with TRBJ1-1; TRBD1 fits 12 bases in the junction. The CDR3 sequence holds 14 residues, the cysteine and phenylalanine included. CDR3 DNA is the only sequence kept; it has 42 bases, read in frame from the first base. Taken from the germline V gene, the CDR1 and CDR2 loops are SGHRS and YFSETQ. V lost 7 bases and J lost 4 bases, and the count of bases not matched to a germline gene is 5.